This TCR beta chain originates from a study of shared clonotypes between healthy human individuals. The sample holds a few counts of this clone. Antigen unknown. Germline lookup yields CDR1 MNHNS and CDR2 SASEGT. This CDR3 has 11 residues. V shed 1 base and J shed 6 bases, with 0 bases lying between them. General study results and limits: When naive CD4 clonotypes were compared across a handful of donors, about 4.8% were shared. Clonotypes shared by all four donors outscored non-shared clonotypes in generation probability.

Sequenced by immunoSEQ multiplex PCR; TCRdb stores in-frame clones only, minus some. The sample has about 380,000 clones, roughly 96% seen once; the top ten hold about 0.34%. Donors were Caucasian adults residing in Nashville, Tennessee, USA. This sequence was found in a man aged 25 to 40 in good health. Sequencing used memory CD8+ T cells sorted from blood. As to subset: CD45RO+ cells pooled with CCR7-negative TemRA cells. This rearrangement joins TRBV6-1 to TRBJ1-4, with D unresolved. CDR3 protein: CASSEDEKLFF. Written as DNA, the CDR3 is TGTGCCAGCAGTGAAGATGAAAAACTGTTTTTT.